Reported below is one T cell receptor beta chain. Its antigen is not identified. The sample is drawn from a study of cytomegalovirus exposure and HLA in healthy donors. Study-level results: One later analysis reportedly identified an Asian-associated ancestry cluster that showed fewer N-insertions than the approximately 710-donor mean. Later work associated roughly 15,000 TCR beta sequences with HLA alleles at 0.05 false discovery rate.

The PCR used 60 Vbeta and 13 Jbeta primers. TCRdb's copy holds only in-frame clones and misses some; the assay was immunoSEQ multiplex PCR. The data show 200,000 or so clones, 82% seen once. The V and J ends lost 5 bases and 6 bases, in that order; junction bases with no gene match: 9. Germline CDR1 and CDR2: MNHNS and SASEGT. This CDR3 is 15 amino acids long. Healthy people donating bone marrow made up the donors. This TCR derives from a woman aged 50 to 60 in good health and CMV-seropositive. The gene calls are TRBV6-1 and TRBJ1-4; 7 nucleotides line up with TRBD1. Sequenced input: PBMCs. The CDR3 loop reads CASSPQGRLDEKLFF. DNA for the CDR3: TGTGCCAGCAGTCCACAGGGGAGGTTGGATGAAAAACTGTTTTTT.